This T cell receptor (beta chain) originates from a study of glioma-infiltrating T cells. Whole-study results and caveats: Tissue-blood divergence was below expectation in non-neoplastic patients, above in gliomas. CDR3 overlap between tissue and blood was very small.

Comment on this clonotype: The antigen is unknown.

The iRepertoire nested amplicon-rescue multiplex PCR amplified TCR alpha and beta CDR3s from RNA. One-step reverse transcription and amplification started from around 100-400 ng of tissue mRNA or PBMC total RNA. TCRdb re-derived calls from the multiplex PCR reads in MiXCR, one entry per CDR3 protein. The sample lists some 190,000 distinct CDR3 sequences, approximately 30% occurring once. The sample taken for sequencing was glioma tissue, nonneoplastic brain tissue, or PBMCs (not recorded which). The receptor's source is a human donor with low-grade glioma or glioblastoma, undergoing nonglioma brain surgery, or in good health (not recorded which).

CDR3 protein: CASSPDRTSGRTDNEQFF. The CDR3 DNA is TGTGCCAGCTCACCTGACCGGACTAGCGGGAGAACGGACAATGAGCAGTTCTTC. The chain joins TRBV18 to TRBJ2-1; 13 bases match TRBD2. V lost 3 bases, J lost 5 bases, and 10 bases stayed unmatched. Germline assignment: CDR1 KGHSH and CDR2 LQKENI. The CDR3 sequence is 18 residues long.